This T cell receptor beta chain is from a study of shared clonotypes between healthy human individuals. Study context: Donor composition was a couple of women and a few men, aged 18 to 49. Researchers assigned three CD4 naive, three CD4 memory, two CD8 naive and one CD8 memory plate to each donor.

V was trimmed by 2 bases and J by 5 bases, leaving 10 bases between them. The CDR3 runs to 13 residues. Germline V gives CDR1 SGDLS, CDR2 YYNGEE. Clones were sequenced by immunoSEQ multiplex PCR, and TCRdb holds only the in-frame ones, with some missing. The sample records 1.5 million to 2.5 million clones, just under 95% being singletons. Naive CD8 cells comprised CD45RO-negative, CCR7-positively selected cells, excluding terminally differentiated effector memory CD45RA+ cells. This chain links TRBV9 with TRBJ1-1; possible D gene TRBD1, 6 bases. The receptor was derived from a man aged 18 to 29 in good health. Sequenced: naive CD8+ T cells sorted from blood. The CDR3 spells CASSVKTGTEAFF. CDR3 DNA sequence: TGTGCCAGCAGCGTCAAGACAGGAACTGAAGCTTTCTTT.